These 21 T cell receptor beta chains share one sample of origin, sequenced in a study of blood T cell repertoires in COVID-19. The method was immunoSEQ multiplex PCR; TCRdb's version includes in-frame clones alone and lacks a portion of them. The table lists 250,000 to 400,000 clones, approximately 88% of them singletons. Sequencing input: peripheral blood. These receptors all stem from a woman in her 30s with COVID-19, enrolled during active disease.

The chain couples TRBV6-6 to TRBJ2-5; 9 bases align to TRBD2. The germline V gene encodes CDR1 MNHNY and CDR2 SVGAGI (reference sequence). Trimming removed 6 bases from V and 3 bases from J; junction bases left unmatched: 2. The CDR3 covers 13 residues. The DNA of the CDR3 is TGTGCCAGCAGAGCTAGCGGGGAAGAGACCCAGTACTTC. This gives the protein CASRASGEETQYF.

The gene calls are TRBV6-1 and TRBJ1-5; TRBD1 matches 7 bases. CDR1 and CDR2 (germline): MNHNS, SASEGT. There are 16 residues in the CDR3. V lost 4 bases and J lost 0; bases outside the gene matches: 6. The CDR3 nucleotides read TGTGCCAGCAGTGTATTAGGGGGCTTTAGCAATCAGCCCCAGCATTTT. Its translation: CASSVLGGFSNQPQHF.

The rearrangement links TRBV11-2 to TRBJ2-3, with D hard to call. V lost 6 bases to trimming and J lost 2 bases, with 15 bases between them. Germline V lookup: CDR1 SGHAT, CDR2 FQNNGV. The CDR3 runs 15 residues. CDR3: CASSMTTYNTDTQYF. The CDR3 DNA follows: TGTGCCAGCAGTATGACGACTTATAACACAGATACGCAGTATTTT.

This clone was detected only a few times. CDR3 region: CASSPTGTPGGDGYTF. Here the CDR3 DNA reads TGTGCCAGCAGCCCCACCGGGACCCCTGGGGGCGATGGCTACACCTTC. J is TRBJ1-2 and V is TRBV3-1 (or the pseudogene TRBV3-2); a possible D gene is TRBD1 (6 bases). Germline-derived CDR1 and CDR2 are LGHDT and YNNKEL (reference sequence). The CDR3 spans 16 residues. Trimming removed 4 bases at V and 6 bases at J, with 21 bases between.

J is TRBJ1-1 and V is TRBV11-3; 8 bases line up with TRBD1. The V gene's germline CDR1 is SGHNT and CDR2 YENEEA. The CDR3 extends over 16 amino acids. The junction had 13 bases not matched to a gene; V was cut back by 5 bases and J by 5 bases. The CDR3 bases are TGTGCCAGCAGCCCTTGGACAGGGTTAAAGCAGACTGAAGCTTTCTTT. It specifies CASSPWTGLKQTEAFF. The full variable domain, in which reference TRBV11-3 and TRBJ1-1 provide the parts outside the CDR3, is EAGVVQSPRYKIIEKKQPVAFWCNPISGHNTLYWYLQNLGQGPELLIRYENEEAVDDSQLPKDRFSAERLKGVDSTLKIQPAELGDSAVYLCASSPWTGLKQTEAFFGQGTRLTVV.

Worth noting for this clone: A read error is possible here, since a much larger clone lies one base away. The chain uses TRBV2 and TRBJ1-2; TRBD1 matches at 7 bases. Looked up from germline, CDR1 is SNHLY and CDR2 is FYNNEI. This CDR3 comprises 11 residues. Unmatched junction bases numbered 0, after V lost 3 bases and J lost 8 bases. The CDR3 sequence is CASSDRGGYTF. Here the CDR3 DNA reads TGTGCCAGCAGTGACAGGGGGGGCTACACCTTC.

V gene TRBV28 combines with J gene TRBJ2-1; 8 bases map to TRBD1. V gave up 5 bases and J gave up 3 bases; unmatched junction bases: 6. Germline CDR1 reads MDHEN; CDR2 reads SYDVKM. This CDR3 comprises 15 residues. CDR3 region: CASSRWDRIYNEQFF. The CDR3 nucleotides read TGTGCCAGCAGTCGGTGGGACAGGATCTACAATGAGCAGTTCTTC.

This clone was counted a few times. The chain carries TRBV5-1 and TRBJ1-2; D is perhaps TRBD1 (5 bases). Between the trimmed V and J ends, which lost 0 bases and 5 bases, there was a span of 11 bases. This CDR3 is built from 14 residues. Germline V lookup: CDR1 SGHRS, CDR2 YFSETQ. CDR3 region: CASSLEGGGYGYTF. DNA of the CDR3: TGCGCCAGCAGCTTGGAGGGCGGGGGTTATGGCTACACCTTC.

In its sample, this clone was seen once. The V and J genes are TRBV19 and TRBJ1-2; 7 bases are shared with TRBD1. Germline-derived CDR1 and CDR2 are LNHDA and SQIVND (reference sequence). The V and J ends lost 5 bases and 6 bases, in that order; junction bases with no gene match: 12. CDR3 length: 15 amino acids. The CDR3 loop reads CASSPILQGMDGYTF. In nucleotides, the CDR3 is TGTGCCAGTAGTCCCATCTTACAGGGGATGGATGGCTACACCTTC.

The gene calls are TRBV5-1 and TRBJ1-1; possibly TRBD1 for D (5 bases). V was trimmed by 3 bases and J by 1 base, leaving 16 bases between them. This CDR3 has 16 residues. Germline-derived CDR1 and CDR2 are SGHRS and YFSETQ. CDR3 protein: CASSSGDSRPNTEAFF. CDR3 DNA: TGCGCCAGCAGCTCGGGGGACTCCAGACCGAACACTGAAGCTTTCTTT. The variable domain in full, with the rest retrieved from reference TRBV5-1 and TRBJ1-1, is KAGVTQTPRYLIKTRGQQVTLSCSPISGHRSVSWYQQTPGQGLQFLFEYFSETQRNKGNFPGRFSGRQFSNSRSEMNVSTLELGDSALYLCASSSGDSRPNTEAFFGQGTRLTVV.

V usage is TRBV28 and J usage is TRBJ2-7; 7 nucleotides agree with TRBD2. The CDR3 loop spans 13 amino acids. With 5 bases clipped from V and 1 base from J, the junction kept 2 bases outside the gene matches. CDR1 is MDHEN, CDR2 SYDVKM, per germline. CDR3 nucleotide sequence: TGTGCCAGCAGTAGCGGGGCGTCCTACGAGCAGTACGTC. Residues: CASSSGASYEQYV.

J is TRBJ1-3 and V is TRBV28; TRBD1 agrees at 8 bases. Germline V gene lookup returns CDR1 MDHEN and CDR2 SYDVKM. The CDR3 loop spans 17 amino acids. Losses at the gene ends were 6 bases for V and 0 bases for J; bases not matched to a gene: 10. This chain's CDR3 is CASSLPNRGNSGNTIYF. CDR3 DNA: TGTGCCAGCAGCCTCCCAAACAGGGGGAACTCTGGAAACACCATATATTTT.

In DNA, the CDR3 is TGTGCCAGTAGTATAAACTTTTACACTGAAGCTTTCTTT. Protein sequence: CASSINFYTEAFF. The V call is TRBV19, the J call TRBJ1-1; D unclear. The ends were cut back, 2 bases at V and 3 bases at J, with 7 bases in the middle. CDR3 length: 13 amino acids. Germline assignment: CDR1 LNHDA and CDR2 SQIVND (reference sequence). Full variable domain (remainder filled in from reference TRBV19 and TRBJ1-1): DGGITQSPKYLFRKEGQNVTLSCEQNLNHDAMYWYRQDPGQGLRLIYYSQIVNDFQKGDIAEGYSVSREKKESFPLTVTSAQKNPTAFYLCASSINFYTEAFFGQGTRLTVV.

This clone was observed a few times. This rearrangement joins TRBV18 to TRBJ1-6, with D perhaps matching TRBD1 (5 bases). This CDR3 region has 19 residues. The V gene lost 4 bases and the J gene lost 5 bases, with 24 bases spanning the gap. Germline lookup yields CDR1 KGHSH and CDR2 LQKENI. The CDR3 DNA reads TGTGCCAGCTCACGCACCCCCCCTGGCAGGGCGGGAAATAATTCACCCCTCCACTTT. It codes for CASSRTPPGRAGNNSPLHF.

CDR3 region: CSASPGGSDYGYTF. DNA of the CDR3: TGCAGTGCTAGTCCCGGGGGTAGTGACTATGGCTACACCTTC. The V and J genes are TRBV20-1 and TRBJ1-2; a possible D gene is TRBD1 (5 bases). Germline-derived CDR1 and CDR2 are DFQATT and SNEGSKA (reference sequence). V lost 3 bases and J 3 bases, leaving 14 bases between the germline ends. The CDR3 is 14 amino acids.

The chain has TRBV28 and TRBJ1-4, with D maybe TRBD1 (6 bases). The CDR3 is 14 amino acids. The ends were cut back, 6 bases at V and 3 bases at J, with 11 bases in the middle. In germline, CDR1 is MDHEN, CDR2 SYDVKM. The CDR3 sequence is CASSSQGPNEKLFF. The CDR3, as DNA: TGTGCCAGCAGCTCACAGGGCCCTAATGAAAAACTGTTTTTT.

This sequence joins TRBV19 and TRBJ2-5; 8 positions match TRBD1. Per the germline V gene, CDR1 is LNHDA and CDR2 is SQIVND (reference sequence). The CDR3 sequence is 14 residues long. V trimming: 4 bases; J trimming: 4 bases; junction bases outside the gene matches: 5. In DNA form, the CDR3 reads TGTGCCAGTAGTAGCGGCAGGGGGCGAGAGACCCAGTACTTC. Protein sequence: CASSSGRGRETQYF.

The CDR3 loop is CASNDGRGRRAFF. The CDR3 nucleotides read TGTGCCAGCAACGATGGTAGGGGTCGAAGAGCTTTCTTT. This chain joins TRBV11-3 and TRBJ1-1, with D possibly matching TRBD1 (5 bases). CDR3 length: 13 residues. The V and J ends lost 7 bases and 10 bases respectively, with 19 bases between them. Germline V gene data show CDR1 as SGHNT and CDR2 as YENEEA.

The V and J genes are TRBV28 and TRBJ1-6; 8 bases line up with TRBD1. The V segment lost 5 bases and the J segment 10 bases; nucleotides outside the gene matches: 7. The germline gives CDR1 MDHEN, CDR2 SYDVKM. The CDR3 sequence is 14 residues long. CDR3 region: CASSAHRGNSPLHF. The CDR3 DNA sequence: TGTGCCAGCAGTGCACACAGGGGGAACTCACCCCTCCACTTT.

The DNA for the CDR3 is TGTGCCAGCAGCTCACCCCCTATGAACACTGAAGCTTTCTTT. Amino acid sequence: CASSSPPMNTEAFF. The J gene is TRBJ1-1, the V gene TRBV7-8; unclear D gene. Germline lookup yields CDR1 SGHVS and CDR2 FQNEAQ. The germline V and J ends were trimmed by 4 bases and 0 bases, with 9 bases remaining between them. This CDR3 region has 14 residues.

CDR3 residues: CASSRGTGGNYGYTF. The CDR3 DNA is TGTGCCAGCAGCAGGGGGACAGGGGGCAACTATGGCTACACCTTC. The V gene is TRBV5-4, the J gene TRBJ1-2; 12 bases align to TRBD1. The CDR3 contains 15 residues. CDR1 is SGHNT, CDR2 YYREEE, per germline (reference sequence). The junction had 3 bases not matched to a gene; V was cut back by 4 bases and J by 2 bases. Full variable domain (remainder filled in from reference TRBV5-4 and TRBJ1-2): ETGVTQSPTHLIKTRGQQVTLRCSSQSGHNTVSWYQQALGQGPQFIFQYYREEENGRGNFPPRFSGLQFPNYSSELNVNALELDDSALYLCASSRGTGGNYGYTFGSGTRLTVV.